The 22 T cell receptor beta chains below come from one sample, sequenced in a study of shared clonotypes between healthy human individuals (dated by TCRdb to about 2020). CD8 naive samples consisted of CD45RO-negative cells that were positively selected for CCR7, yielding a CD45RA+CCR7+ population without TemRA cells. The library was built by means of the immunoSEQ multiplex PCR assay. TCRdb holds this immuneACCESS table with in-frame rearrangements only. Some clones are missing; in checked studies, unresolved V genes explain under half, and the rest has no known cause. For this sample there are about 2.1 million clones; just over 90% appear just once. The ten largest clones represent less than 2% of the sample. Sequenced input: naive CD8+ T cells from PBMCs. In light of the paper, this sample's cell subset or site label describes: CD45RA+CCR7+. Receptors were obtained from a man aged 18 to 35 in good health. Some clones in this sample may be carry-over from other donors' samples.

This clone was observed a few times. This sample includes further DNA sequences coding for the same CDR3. CDR3 amino acids: CASSIGRNTEAFF. The CDR3 bases are TGTGCCAGTAGTATCGGCCGGAACACTGAAGCTTTCTTT. The chain links TRBV19 to TRBJ1-1, with no clear D. CDR1 is LNHDA, CDR2 SQIVND, per germline (reference sequence). This CDR3 comprises 13 residues. V shed 3 bases and J shed 1 base, with 6 bases lying between them.

Here the CDR3 reads CASSVGNYGYTF. In nucleotides, the CDR3 is TGTGCCAGCAGTGTGGGGAACTATGGCTACACCTTC. The genes are TRBV6-1 and TRBJ1-2; no firm D call. Germline V gene sequence: CDR1 MNHNS, CDR2 SASEGT. The CDR3 has 12 residues. Between the trimmed V and J ends, which lost 4 bases and 2 bases, there was a span of 5 bases.

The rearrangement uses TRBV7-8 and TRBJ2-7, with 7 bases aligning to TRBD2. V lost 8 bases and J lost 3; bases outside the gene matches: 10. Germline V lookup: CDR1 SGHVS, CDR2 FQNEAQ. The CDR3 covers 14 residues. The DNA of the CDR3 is TGTGCCAGCGGCGGAGGGGACTACTACTACGAGCAGTACTTC. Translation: CASGGGDYYYEQYF.

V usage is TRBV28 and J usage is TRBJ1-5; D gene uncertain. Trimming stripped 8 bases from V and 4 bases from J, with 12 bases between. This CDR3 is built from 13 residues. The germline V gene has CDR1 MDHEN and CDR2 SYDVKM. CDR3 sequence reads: CASEGLGNQPQHF. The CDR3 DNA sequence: TGTGCCAGCGAAGGCCTTGGGAATCAGCCCCAGCATTTT.

CDR3 in amino acids: CASSLGGQGRLLTGELFF. CDR3 DNA sequence: TGTGCCAGCAGCTTGGGTGGACAGGGGCGTCTCCTCACCGGGGAGCTGTTTTTT. The rearrangement uses TRBV7-9 and TRBJ2-2; 9 bases fit TRBD1. V lost 3 bases to trimming and J lost 4 bases; unmatched junction nucleotides: 12. This CDR3 has 18 residues. Germline V gene data show CDR1 as SEHNR and CDR2 as FQNEAQ (reference sequence).

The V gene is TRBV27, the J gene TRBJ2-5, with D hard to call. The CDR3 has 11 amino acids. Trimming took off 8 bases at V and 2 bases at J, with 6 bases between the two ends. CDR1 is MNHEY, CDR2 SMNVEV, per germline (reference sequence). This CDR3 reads CASGLQETQYF. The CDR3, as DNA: TGTGCCAGCGGCCTACAAGAGACCCAGTACTTC.

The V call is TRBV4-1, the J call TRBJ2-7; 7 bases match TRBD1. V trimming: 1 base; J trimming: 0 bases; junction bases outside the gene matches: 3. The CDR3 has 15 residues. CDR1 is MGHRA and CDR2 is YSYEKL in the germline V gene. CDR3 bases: TGCGCCAGCAGCCAAGGGAAGGGGGCCTCCTACGAGCAGTACTTC. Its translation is CASSQGKGASYEQYF.

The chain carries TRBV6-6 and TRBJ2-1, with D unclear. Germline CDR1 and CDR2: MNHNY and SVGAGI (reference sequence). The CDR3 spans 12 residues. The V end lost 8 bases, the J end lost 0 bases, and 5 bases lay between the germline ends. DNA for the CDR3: TGTGCCAGCCTTTACTCCTACAATGAGCAGTTCTTC. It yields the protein CASLYSYNEQFF.

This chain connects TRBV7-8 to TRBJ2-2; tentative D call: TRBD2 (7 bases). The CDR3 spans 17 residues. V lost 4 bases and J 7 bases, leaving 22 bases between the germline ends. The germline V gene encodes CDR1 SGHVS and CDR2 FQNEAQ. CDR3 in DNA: TGTGCCAGCAGCTCGCTTTTAGCGGGCGGGGGCTACGGGGAGCTGTTTTTT. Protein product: CASSSLLAGGGYGELFF.

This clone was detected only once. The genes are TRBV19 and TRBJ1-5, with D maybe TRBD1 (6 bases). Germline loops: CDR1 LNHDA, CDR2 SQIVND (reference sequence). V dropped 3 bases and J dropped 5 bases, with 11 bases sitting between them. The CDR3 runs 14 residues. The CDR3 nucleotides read TGTGCCAGTAGTATTAGGACAGTATATCAGCCCCAGCATTTT. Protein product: CASSIRTVYQPQHF.

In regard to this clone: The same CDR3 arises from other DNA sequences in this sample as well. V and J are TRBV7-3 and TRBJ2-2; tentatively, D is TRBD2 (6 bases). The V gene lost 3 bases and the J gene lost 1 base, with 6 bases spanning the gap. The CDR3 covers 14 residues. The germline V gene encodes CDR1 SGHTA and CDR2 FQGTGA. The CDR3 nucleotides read TGTGCCAGCAGCTTCGGGGGGAACACCGGGGAGCTGTTTTTT. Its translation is CASSFGGNTGELFF. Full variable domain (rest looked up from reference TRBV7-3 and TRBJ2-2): GAGVSQTPSNKVTEKGKYVELRCDPISGHTALYWYRQSLGQGPEFLIYFQGTGAADDSGLPNDRFFAVRPEGSVSTLKIQRTERGDSAVYLCASSFGGNTGELFFGEGSRLTVL.

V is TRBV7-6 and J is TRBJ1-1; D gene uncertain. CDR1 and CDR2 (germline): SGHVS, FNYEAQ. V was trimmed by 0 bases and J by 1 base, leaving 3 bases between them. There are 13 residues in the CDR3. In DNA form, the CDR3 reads TGTGCCAGCAGCTTAGCTCCGAACACTGAAGCTTTCTTT. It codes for CASSLAPNTEAFF.

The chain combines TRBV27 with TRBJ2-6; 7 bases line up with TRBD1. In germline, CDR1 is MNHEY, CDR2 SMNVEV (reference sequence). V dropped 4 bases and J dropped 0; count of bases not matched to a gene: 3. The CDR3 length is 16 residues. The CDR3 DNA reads TGTGCCAGCAGTTCAAGGGACAGCTCTGGGGCCAACGTCCTGACTTTC. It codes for CASSSRDSSGANVLTF.

DNA for the CDR3: TGTGCCAGTAGTATGGGCAGGGAAGGCAATCAGCCCCAGCATTTT. It translates to CASSMGREGNQPQHF. This chain uses TRBV19 with TRBJ1-5; a weak D match, TRBD1 (5 bases). The V and J ends lost 3 bases and 2 bases respectively, with 11 bases between them. Germline CDR1 is LNHDA and CDR2 is SQIVND (reference sequence). The CDR3 has 15 amino acids.

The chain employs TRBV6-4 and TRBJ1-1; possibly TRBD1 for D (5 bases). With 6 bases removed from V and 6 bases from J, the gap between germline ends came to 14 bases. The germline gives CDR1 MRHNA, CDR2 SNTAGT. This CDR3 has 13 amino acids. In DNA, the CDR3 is TGTGCCAGCAGCCCGAGGGGATACGCTGAAGCTTTCTTT. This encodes CASSPRGYAEAFF.

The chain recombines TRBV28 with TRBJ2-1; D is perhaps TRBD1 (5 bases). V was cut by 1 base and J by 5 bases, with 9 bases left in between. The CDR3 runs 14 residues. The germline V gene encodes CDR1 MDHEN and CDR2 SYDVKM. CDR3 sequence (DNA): TGTGCCAGCAGTTTATATCCCAGGGACAATGAGCAGTTCTTC. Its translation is CASSLYPRDNEQFF.

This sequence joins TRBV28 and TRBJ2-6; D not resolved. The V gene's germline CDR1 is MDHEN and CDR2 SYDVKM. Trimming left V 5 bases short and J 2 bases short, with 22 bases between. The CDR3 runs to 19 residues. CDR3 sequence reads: CASSVTTGLLGPGANVLTF. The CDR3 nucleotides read TGTGCCAGCAGTGTCACCACTGGGCTTCTCGGGCCTGGGGCCAACGTCCTGACTTTC.

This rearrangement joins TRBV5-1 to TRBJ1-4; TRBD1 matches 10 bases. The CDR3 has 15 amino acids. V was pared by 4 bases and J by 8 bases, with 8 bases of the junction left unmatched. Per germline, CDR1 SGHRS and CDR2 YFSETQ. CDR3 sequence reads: CASSLPGQGNEKLFF. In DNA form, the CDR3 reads TGCGCCAGCAGCCTACCGGGACAGGGGAACGAAAAACTGTTTTTT.

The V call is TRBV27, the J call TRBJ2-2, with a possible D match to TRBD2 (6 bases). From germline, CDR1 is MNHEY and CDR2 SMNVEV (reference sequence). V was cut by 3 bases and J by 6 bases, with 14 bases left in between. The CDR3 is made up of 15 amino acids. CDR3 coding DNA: TGTGCCAGCAGTTTTTTCGGGGGTTCCGCCGGGGAGCTGTTTTTT. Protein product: CASSFFGGSAGELFF.

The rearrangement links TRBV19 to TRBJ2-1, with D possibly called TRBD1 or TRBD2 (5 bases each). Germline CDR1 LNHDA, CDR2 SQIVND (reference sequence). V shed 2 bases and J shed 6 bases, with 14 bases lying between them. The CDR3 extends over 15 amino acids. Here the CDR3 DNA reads TGTGCCAGTAGTATATCTCGGGGCCCAGTCAATGAGCAGTTCTTC. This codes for CASSISRGPVNEQFF.

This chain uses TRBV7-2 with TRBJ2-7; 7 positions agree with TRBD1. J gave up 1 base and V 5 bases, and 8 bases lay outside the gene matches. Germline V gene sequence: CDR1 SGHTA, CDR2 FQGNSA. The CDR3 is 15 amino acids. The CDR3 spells CASSGPGGPSYEQYF. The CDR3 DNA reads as TGTGCCAGCAGCGGACCAGGGGGACCATCCTACGAGCAGTACTTC. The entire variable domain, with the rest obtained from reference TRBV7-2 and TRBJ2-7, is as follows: GAGVSQSPSNKVTEKGKDVELRCDPISGHTALYWYRQSLGQGLEFLIYFQGNSAPDKSGLPSDRFSAERTGGSVSTLTIQRTQQEDSAVYLCASSGPGGPSYEQYFGPGTRLTVT.

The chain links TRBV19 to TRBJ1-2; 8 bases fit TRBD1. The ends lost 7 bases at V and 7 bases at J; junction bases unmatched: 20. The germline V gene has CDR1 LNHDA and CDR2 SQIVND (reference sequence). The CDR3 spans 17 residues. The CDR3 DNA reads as TGTGCCAGTACCCCGCTCCCCCAGGTGACAGGGGTTCGTGGCTACACCTTC. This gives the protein CASTPLPQVTGVRGYTF.